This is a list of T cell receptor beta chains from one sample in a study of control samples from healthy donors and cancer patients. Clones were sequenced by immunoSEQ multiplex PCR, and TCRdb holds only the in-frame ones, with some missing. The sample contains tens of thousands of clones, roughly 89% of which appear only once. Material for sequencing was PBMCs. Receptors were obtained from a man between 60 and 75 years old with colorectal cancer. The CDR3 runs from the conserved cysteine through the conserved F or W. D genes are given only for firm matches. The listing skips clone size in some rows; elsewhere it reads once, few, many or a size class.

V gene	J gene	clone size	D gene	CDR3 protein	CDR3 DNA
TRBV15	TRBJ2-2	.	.	CATSNSRLGRSGELFF	TGTGCCACCAGCAACTCTCGACTAGGAAGGAGCGGGGAGCTGTTTTTT
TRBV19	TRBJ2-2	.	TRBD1	CASSIGQGGGTGELFF	TGTGCCAGTAGTATAGGACAGGGGGGCGGCACCGGGGAGCTGTTTTTT
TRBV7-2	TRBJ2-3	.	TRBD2	CASSLAFRGGTDTQYF	TGTGCCAGCAGCTTAGCCTTTCGCGGGGGGACAGATACGCAGTATTTT
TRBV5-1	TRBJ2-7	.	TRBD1	CASSLSAGGTGIYEQYF	TGCGCCAGCAGCTTGTCTGCTGGGGGGACAGGGATCTACGAGCAGTACTTC
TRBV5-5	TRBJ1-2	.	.	CASPADSYGYTF	TGTGCCAGCCCCGCTGACAGTTATGGCTACACCTTC
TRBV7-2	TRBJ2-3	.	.	CASSLVRLDTQYF	TGTGCCAGCAGCTTAGTTAGGCTAGATACGCAGTATTTT
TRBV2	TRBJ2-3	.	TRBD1	CASRDRGTDTQYF	TGTGCCAGCCGGGACAGAGGAACAGATACGCAGTATTTT
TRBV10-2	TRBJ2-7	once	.	CSTGGGYEQYF	TGCTCCACTGGGGGTGGGTACGAGCAGTACTTC
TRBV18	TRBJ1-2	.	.	CASSPDGQTNYGYTF	TGTGCCAGCTCACCGGACGGGCAGACTAACTATGGCTACACCTTC
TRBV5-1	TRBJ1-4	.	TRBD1	CASSLAGDRFEKLFF	TGCGCCAGCAGCTTGGCCGGGGACAGGTTTGAAAAACTGTTTTTT
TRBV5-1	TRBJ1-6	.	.	CASSPEGRLNSPLHF	TGCGCCAGCAGCCCAGAAGGACGGCTAAATTCACCCCTCCACTTT
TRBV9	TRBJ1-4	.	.	CASSVWQGRGEKLFF	TGTGCCAGCAGCGTATGGCAGGGGAGGGGTGAAAAACTGTTTTTT
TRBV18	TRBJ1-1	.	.	CASSTVNTEAFF	TGTGCCAGCTCAACAGTGAACACTGAAGCTTTCTTT
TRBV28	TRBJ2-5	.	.	CASSSGGRETQYF	TGTGCCAGCAGTTCGGGCGGGCGGGAGACCCAGTACTTC
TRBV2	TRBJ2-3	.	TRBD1	CASSPRTGGKDTQYF	TGTGCCAGCAGTCCCCGGACAGGAGGAAAAGATACGCAGTATTTT
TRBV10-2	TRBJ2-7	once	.	CASRGGDRRDPYEQYF	TGCGCCAGCAGGGGGGGAGACAGGCGAGACCCCTACGAGCAGTACTTC
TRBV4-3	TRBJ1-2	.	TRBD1	CASSQGGRGLGYTF	TGCGCCAGCAGCCAAGGTGGCAGGGGGCTTGGCTACACCTTC
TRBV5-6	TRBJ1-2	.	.	CASSLAQPVYGYTF	TGTGCCAGCAGCTTGGCACAGCCAGTCTATGGCTACACCTTC
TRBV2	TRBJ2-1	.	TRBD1	CATTGTDYNEQFF	TGTGCCACAACCGGGACAGACTACAATGAGCAGTTCTTC
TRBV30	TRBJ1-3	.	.	CAWSMRLSGNTIYF	TGTGCCTGGAGTATGCGTCTCTCTGGAAACACCATATATTTT
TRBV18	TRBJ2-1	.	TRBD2	CASLFSGGAEEQFF	TGTGCCAGCCTATTTAGCGGGGGGGCCGAGGAGCAGTTCTTC
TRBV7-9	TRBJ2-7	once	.	CASSPSGGLESYEQYF	TGTGCCAGCAGCCCCTCCGGGGGCTTGGAATCCTACGAGCAGTACTTC
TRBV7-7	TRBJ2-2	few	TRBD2	CASSPLAGSSGELFF	TGTGCCAGCAGCCCCCTAGCGGGGTCTAGCGGGGAGCTGTTTTTT
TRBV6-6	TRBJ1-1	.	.	CASSLDGRLNTEAFF	TGTGCCAGCAGTTTGGACGGACGGTTGAACACTGAAGCTTTCTTT
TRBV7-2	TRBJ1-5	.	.	CASSLVGAGNRQPQHF	TGTGCCAGCAGCTTAGTAGGGGCAGGGAACCGTCAGCCCCAGCATTTT
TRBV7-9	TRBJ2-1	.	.	CASSIQGGRQFF	TGTGCCAGCAGCATACAGGGTGGACGGCAGTTCTTC
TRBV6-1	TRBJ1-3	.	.	CASSEVRGNSGNTIYF	TGTGCCAGCAGTGAAGTACGGGGGAACTCTGGAAACACCATATATTTT
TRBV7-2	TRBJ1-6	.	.	CASSLGGTTASPLHF	TGTGCCAGCAGCTTAGGTGGGACAACGGCCTCACCCCTCCACTTT
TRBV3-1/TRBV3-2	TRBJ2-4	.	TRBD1	CASSITGQGDSIQYF	TGTGCCAGCAGCATAACAGGGCAGGGGGATTCCATTCAGTACTTC
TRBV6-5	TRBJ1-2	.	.	CASGQLYGYTF	TGTGCCAGCGGACAACTGTATGGCTACACCTTC
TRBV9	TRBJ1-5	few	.	CASSAGNANQPQHF	TGTGCCAGCAGCGCAGGGAATGCTAATCAGCCCCAGCATTTT
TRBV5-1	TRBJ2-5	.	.	CASSLEVQGRETQYF	TGCGCCAGCAGCTTGGAGGTGCAGGGCCGGGAGACCCAGTACTTC
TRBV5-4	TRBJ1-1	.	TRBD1	CASTHGDRGRRTEAFF	TGTGCCAGCACCCATGGGGACAGGGGGCGTCGGACTGAAGCTTTCTTT
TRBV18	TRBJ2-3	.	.	CASSPPGETGADTQYF	TGTGCCAGCTCACCGCCCGGGGAAACGGGGGCGGATACGCAGTATTTT
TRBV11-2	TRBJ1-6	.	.	CASSRQGFYNSPLHF	TGTGCCAGCAGCCGGCAGGGGTTCTATAATTCACCCCTCCACTTT
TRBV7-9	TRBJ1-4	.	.	CASSLAPRYSDNEKLFF	TGTGCCAGCAGCTTAGCCCCGCGGTACAGCGATAATGAAAAACTGTTTTTT
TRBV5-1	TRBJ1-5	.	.	CASSWVGGSNQPQHF	TGCGCCAGCAGCTGGGTCGGAGGTAGCAATCAGCCCCAGCATTTT
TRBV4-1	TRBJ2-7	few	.	CASPGGEQYF	TGCGCCAGTCCGGGCGGGGAGCAGTACTTC
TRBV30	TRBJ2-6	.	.	CAWSVTFSGANVLTF	TGTGCCTGGAGTGTAACCTTCTCTGGGGCCAACGTCCTGACTTTC
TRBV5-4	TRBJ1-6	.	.	CASSPGGVSNSPLHF	TGTGCCAGCTCCCCGGGGGGGGTCAGTAATTCACCCCTCCACTTT
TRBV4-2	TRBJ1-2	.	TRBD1	CASSQDVQQGYSGYTF	TGTGCCAGCAGCCAAGATGTCCAACAGGGGTATAGTGGCTACACCTTC